This T cell receptor beta chain was captured by sequencing in a study of shared clonotypes between healthy human individuals. General study points: It was observed that roughly 5.4% of naive CD4 clonotypes were shared across a few donors. Larger estimated richness was generally recorded for naive subsets relative to memory subsets.

CD45RO-negative cells were positively selected for CCR7, leaving out terminally differentiated effector memory CD45RA+ cells. CDR1 and CDR2 (germline): SGHTA, FQGTGA. Trimming stripped 4 bases from V and 4 bases from J, with 10 bases between. The CDR3 consists of 13 residues. A remark on this clone: Its antigen is undetermined.

Genomic DNA per cell subset filled all wells of several immunoSEQ plates. Profiled with immunoSEQ multiplex PCR; TCRdb holds only in-frame clones, not every one. Of just over 2,000,000 clones in the sample, about 95% were seen once. The chain combines TRBV7-3 with TRBJ1-1, with D uncertain. This clonotype was obtained from a man between 18 and 35 years old in good health. What was sequenced was naive CD8+ T cells sorted from blood. The CDR3 coding sequence is TGTGCCAGCAGCTCCGACTCCTTCACTGAAGCTTTCTTT. Translating it yields CASSSDSFTEAFF.